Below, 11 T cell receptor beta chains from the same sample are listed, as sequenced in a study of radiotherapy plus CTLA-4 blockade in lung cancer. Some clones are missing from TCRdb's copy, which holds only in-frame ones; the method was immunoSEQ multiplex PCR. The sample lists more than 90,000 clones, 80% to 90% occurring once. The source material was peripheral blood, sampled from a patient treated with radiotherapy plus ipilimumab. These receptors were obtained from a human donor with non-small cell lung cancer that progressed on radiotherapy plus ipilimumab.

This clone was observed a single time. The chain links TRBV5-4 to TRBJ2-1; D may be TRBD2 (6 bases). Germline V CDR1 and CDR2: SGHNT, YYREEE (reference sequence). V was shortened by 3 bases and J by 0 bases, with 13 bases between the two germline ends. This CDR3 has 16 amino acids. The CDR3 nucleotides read TGTGCCAGCAGCTCAGGGTGGGGAGGCTCCTACAATGAGCAGTTCTTC. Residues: CASSSGWGGSYNEQFF.

The CDR3 DNA follows: TGTGCCAGCCGGGGCTCCAACTCTGGAAACACCATATATTTT. Encoded protein: CASRGSNSGNTIYF. The chain recombines TRBV18 with TRBJ1-3; D possibly corresponds to TRBD1 (5 bases). Germline V gene sequence: CDR1 KGHSH, CDR2 LQKENI. The CDR3 has 14 residues. V was trimmed by 8 bases and J by 0 bases, leaving 11 bases between them.

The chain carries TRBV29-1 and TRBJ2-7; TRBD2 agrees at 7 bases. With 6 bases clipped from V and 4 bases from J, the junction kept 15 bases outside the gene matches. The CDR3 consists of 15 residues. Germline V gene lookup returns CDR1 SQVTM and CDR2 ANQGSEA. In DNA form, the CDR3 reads TGCAGCGTGATGAGGGAGGGGACCAGCACGTACGAGCAGTACTTC. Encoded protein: CSVMREGTSTYEQYF.

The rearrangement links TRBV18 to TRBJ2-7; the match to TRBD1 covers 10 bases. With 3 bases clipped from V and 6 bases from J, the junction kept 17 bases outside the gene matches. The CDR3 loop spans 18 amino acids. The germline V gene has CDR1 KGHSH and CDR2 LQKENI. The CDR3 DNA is TGTGCCAGCTCACCTGTCCCGGGACAGGGGACGGGGATCGCCGAGCAGTACTTC. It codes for CASSPVPGQGTGIAEQYF.

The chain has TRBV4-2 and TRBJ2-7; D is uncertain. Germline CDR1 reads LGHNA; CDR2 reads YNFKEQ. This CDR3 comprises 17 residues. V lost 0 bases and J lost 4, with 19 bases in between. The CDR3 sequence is CASSQDFVRVQGYEQYF. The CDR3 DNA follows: TGTGCCAGCAGCCAAGATTTCGTCCGGGTCCAAGGGTACGAGCAGTACTTC.

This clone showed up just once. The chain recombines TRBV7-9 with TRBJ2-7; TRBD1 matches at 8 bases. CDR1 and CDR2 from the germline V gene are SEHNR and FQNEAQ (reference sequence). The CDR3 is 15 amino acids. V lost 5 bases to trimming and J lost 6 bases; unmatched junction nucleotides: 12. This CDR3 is CASSPPTGAPSEQYF. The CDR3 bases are TGTGCCAGCAGCCCCCCGACAGGGGCCCCCAGCGAGCAGTACTTC.

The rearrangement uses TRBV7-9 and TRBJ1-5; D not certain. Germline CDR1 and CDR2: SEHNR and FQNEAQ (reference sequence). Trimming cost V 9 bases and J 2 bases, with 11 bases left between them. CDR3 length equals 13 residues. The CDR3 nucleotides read TGTGCCAGTCAATCCGAGGGCAATCAGCCCCAGCATTTT. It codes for CASQSEGNQPQHF.

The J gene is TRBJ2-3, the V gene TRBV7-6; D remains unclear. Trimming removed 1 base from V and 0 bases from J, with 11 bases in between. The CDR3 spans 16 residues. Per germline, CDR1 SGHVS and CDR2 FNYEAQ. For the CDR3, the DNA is TGTGCCAGCAGCTTAGGGCAGAGCCCTAGCACAGATACGCAGTATTTT. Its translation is CASSLGQSPSTDTQYF.

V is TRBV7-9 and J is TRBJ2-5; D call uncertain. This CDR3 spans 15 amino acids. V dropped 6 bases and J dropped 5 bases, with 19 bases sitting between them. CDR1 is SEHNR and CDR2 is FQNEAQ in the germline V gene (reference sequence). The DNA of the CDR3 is TGTGCCAGCAGTCTTACGAGTGGGTTTGGGGAGACCCAGTACTTC. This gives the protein CASSLTSGFGETQYF.

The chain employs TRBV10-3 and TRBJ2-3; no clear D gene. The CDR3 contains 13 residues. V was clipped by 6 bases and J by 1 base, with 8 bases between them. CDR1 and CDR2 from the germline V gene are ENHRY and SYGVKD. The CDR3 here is CAIRLEGTDTQYF. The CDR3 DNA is TGTGCCATCAGATTGGAAGGCACAGATACGCAGTATTTT.

The CDR3 coding sequence is TGCGCCAGCAGCCCGGACAATATGAACACTGAAGCTTTCTTT. This gives the protein CASSPDNMNTEAFF. V is TRBV5-1 and J is TRBJ1-1; the D gene is possibly TRBD1 (5 bases). CDR1 SGHRS and CDR2 YFSETQ come from the germline V gene. V lost 4 bases and J lost 0, with 10 bases in between. The CDR3 runs to 14 residues. Full variable domain (rest looked up from reference TRBV5-1 and TRBJ1-1): KAGVTQTPRYLIKTRGQQVTLSCSPISGHRSVSWYQQTPGQGLQFLFEYFSETQRNKGNFPGRFSGRQFSNSRSEMNVSTLELGDSALYLCASSPDNMNTEAFFGQGTRLTVV.